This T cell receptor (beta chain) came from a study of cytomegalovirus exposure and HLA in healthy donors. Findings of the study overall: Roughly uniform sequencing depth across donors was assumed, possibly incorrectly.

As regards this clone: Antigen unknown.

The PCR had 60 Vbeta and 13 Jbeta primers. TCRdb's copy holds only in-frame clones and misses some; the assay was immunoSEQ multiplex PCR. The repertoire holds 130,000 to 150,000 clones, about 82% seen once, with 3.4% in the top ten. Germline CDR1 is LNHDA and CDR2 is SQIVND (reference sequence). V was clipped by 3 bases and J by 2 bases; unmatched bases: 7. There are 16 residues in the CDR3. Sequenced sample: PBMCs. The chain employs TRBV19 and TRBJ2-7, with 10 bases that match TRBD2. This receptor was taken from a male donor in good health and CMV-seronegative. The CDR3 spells CASSIYPGTSAYEQYF. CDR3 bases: TGTGCCAGTAGTATTTACCCCGGGACTAGCGCCTACGAGCAGTACTTC.